Sequencing of this T cell receptor (beta chain) was carried out in a study of blood T cell repertoires in COVID-19. Study summary: Acute and convalescent COVID-19 specimens originated in the United States, Italy and Spain.

Germline lookup yields CDR1 KGHSH and CDR2 LQKENI. This CDR3 is built from 13 residues. Points on this clone: The junction departs from germline at one end; a sequencing error may be responsible.

Original processing methods: Amplifying reference gene primers gave estimates of nucleated cell counts. Sequenced by immunoSEQ multiplex PCR; TCRdb stores in-frame clones only, minus some. V and J calls and clone size are those listed in that table; D and trimming were worked out from the DNA. The sample records 150,000 to 200,000 clones, roughly 80% being singletons. The receptor was isolated from a middle-aged man who had recovered from COVID-19. Input material: PBMCs or T cells enriched from blood (not recorded which). The chain couples TRBV18 to TRBJ1-5; 7 positions match TRBD1. The CDR3 protein is CATSGGGNQPQHF. The CDR3 region has the DNA TGTGCCACCTCAGGGGGGGGCAATCAGCCCCAGCATTTT.